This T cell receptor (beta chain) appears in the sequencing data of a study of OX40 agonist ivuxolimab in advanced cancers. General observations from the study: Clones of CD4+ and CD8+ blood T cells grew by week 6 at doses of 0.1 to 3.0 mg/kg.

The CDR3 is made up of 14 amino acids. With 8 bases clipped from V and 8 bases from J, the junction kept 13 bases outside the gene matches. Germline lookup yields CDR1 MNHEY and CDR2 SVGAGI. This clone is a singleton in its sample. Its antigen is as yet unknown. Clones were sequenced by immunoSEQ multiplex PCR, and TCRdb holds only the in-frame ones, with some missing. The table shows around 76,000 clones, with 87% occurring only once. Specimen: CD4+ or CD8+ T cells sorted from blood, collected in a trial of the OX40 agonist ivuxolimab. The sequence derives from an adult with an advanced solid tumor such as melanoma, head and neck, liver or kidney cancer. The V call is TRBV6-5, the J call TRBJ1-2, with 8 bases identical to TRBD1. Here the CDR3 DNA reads TGTGCCAGCCGGAATATCTACAGGGGGAGCGGCTACACCTTC. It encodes CASRNIYRGSGYTF.